This entry describes one T cell receptor beta chain. The data belong to a study of blood T cells in healthy people across ages. In the study overall: There was about one barcoded beta molecule captured by template switching per two T cells.

Germline CDR1 is MNHEY and CDR2 is SVGAGI. The CDR3 totals 15 residues. A second PCR of 7 to 11 cycles used a sample-barcoded 5' primer and a J-beta primer mix. TCRdb called the 5' RACE reads again in MiXCR, with one record for every CDR3 protein. The profile shows approximately 600,000 distinct CDR3 sequences, 58% of them singletons. The rearrangement uses TRBV6-5 and TRBJ1-6, with 10 bases aligning to TRBD1. The DNA end lines up better with TRBJ1-1; the J call may be wrong. The clonotype was recovered from a man aged 55 to 70 in good health. The material sequenced was blood. The CDR3 coding sequence is TGTGCCAGCAGTTGGTCCCTGACAGGGGGCTCGAACGCTTTCTTT. Its translation: CASSWSLTGGSNAFF.